Included here is one T cell receptor beta chain sequence, with context. Authors' processing steps: Estimation of nucleated cell counts relied on the amplification of reference gene primers. Libraries were prepared by immunoSEQ multiplex PCR; TCRdb keeps only in-frame clonotypes and omits some of them. That table is the source of V, J and clone size, and D and trimming were worked out from the DNA. The data show around 260,000 clones, about 90% seen once. CDR1 is LNHDA and CDR2 is SQIVND in the germline V gene (reference sequence). CDR3 size: 18 residues. V trimming: 7 bases; J trimming: 2 bases; junction bases outside the gene matches: 16. The data were obtained in a study of blood T cell repertoires in COVID-19. Study context: The cDNA or gDNA used as material had been derived from T cells, B-cell-depleted T cells, or PBMCs.

The TCR sequence derives from a woman aged 50 to 65 with acute or convalescent COVID-19. The sample taken for sequencing was peripheral blood. This rearrangement joins TRBV19 to TRBJ2-1; 8 nucleotides match TRBD2. This CDR3 reads CASNPHSIGRGTYNEQFF. CDR3 bases: TGTGCCAGTAACCCCCATTCGATCGGGAGGGGAACCTACAATGAGCAGTTCTTC.